The 23 T cell receptor beta chains presented below share a single source sample, sequenced in a study of technical replicates of blood from several donors. Profiled with immunoSEQ multiplex PCR; TCRdb holds only in-frame clones, not every one. The table has tens of thousands of clones, roughly 95% seen once. Specimen: T cells isolated from PBMCs. These TCRs come from a human donor in good health.

The chain has TRBV7-8 and TRBJ2-1, with 12 bases lining up with TRBD2. Per germline, CDR1 SGHVS and CDR2 FQNEAQ. The CDR3 totals 15 residues. J lost 5 bases, V lost 6 bases, and 5 bases had no gene match. The CDR3 region is CASRSTSGGHNEQFF. The CDR3 DNA reads as TGTGCCAGCAGGTCGACTAGCGGGGGCCACAATGAGCAGTTCTTC.

The chain links TRBV20-1 to TRBJ1-1; D unclear. From germline, CDR1 is DFQATT and CDR2 SNEGSKA (reference sequence). V lost 2 bases and J lost 6, with 4 bases in between. This CDR3 has 10 amino acids. CDR3 sequence (DNA): TGCAGTGCTAGACGGGCTGAAGCTTTCTTT. This codes for CSARRAEAFF.

In nucleotides, the CDR3 is TGTGCCAGTAGTAGAAGCGACAGTGCAAATGAAAAACTGTTTTTT. Encoded protein: CASSRSDSANEKLFF. The chain is built from TRBV19 and TRBJ1-4; weak D call: TRBD1 (5 bases). V was trimmed by 4 bases and J by 5 bases, leaving 14 bases between them. The CDR3 loop spans 15 amino acids. Germline CDR1 and CDR2: LNHDA and SQIVND (reference sequence).

The chain combines TRBV28 with TRBJ1-3; D gene unclear. This CDR3 is built from 14 residues. Germline V gives CDR1 MDHEN, CDR2 SYDVKM. The ends were cut back, 6 bases at V and 0 bases at J, with 9 bases in the middle. CDR3 nucleotides: TGTGCCAGCAGCGCCGCCAGCTCTGGAAACACCATATATTTT. Amino acids: CASSAASSGNTIYF.

The CDR3 is CAIAGLPNTEAFF. CDR3 nucleotides: TGTGCCATCGCTGGACTTCCGAACACTGAAGCTTTCTTT. The V call is TRBV10-3, the J call TRBJ1-1, with D unclear. V lost 8 bases to trimming and J lost 1 base, with 11 bases between them. The CDR3 loop spans 13 amino acids. In germline, CDR1 is ENHRY, CDR2 SYGVKD.

The V and J genes are TRBV5-8 and TRBJ1-4, with 8 bases that match TRBD1. CDR1 and CDR2 (germline): SGHTS, YDEGEE. CDR3 length equals 14 residues. V was clipped by 0 bases and J by 8 bases; unmatched bases: 3. The CDR3 sequence is CASSLDQGAEKLFF. The CDR3 coding sequence is TGTGCCAGCAGCTTGGACCAGGGGGCGGAAAAACTGTTTTTT.

This chain joins TRBV29-1 and TRBJ2-3; D perhaps matches TRBD1 (5 bases). V lost 4 bases, J lost 5 bases, and 16 bases lay in between. This CDR3 contains 14 residues. CDR1 SQVTM and CDR2 ANQGSEA come from the germline V gene. As DNA, the CDR3 is TGCAGCGTTGTATGGGCAGGGTGGGGAGATACGCAGTATTTT. Encoded protein: CSVVWAGWGDTQYF.

The rearrangement joins TRBV6-4 to TRBJ2-3; 10 bases line up with TRBD1. This CDR3 spans 16 amino acids. V shed 2 bases, J shed 5 bases, and the junction held 7 bases outside the gene matches. In germline, CDR1 is MRHNA, CDR2 SNTAGT. In DNA, the CDR3 is TGTGCCAGCAGTGACCTAGGGACAGGGGAGGGAGATACGCAGTATTTT. Residues: CASSDLGTGEGDTQYF.

The chain uses TRBV6-4 and TRBJ2-2, with D perhaps matching TRBD1 (5 bases). Germline V gene data show CDR1 as MRHNA and CDR2 as SNTAGT. Trimming removed 1 base at V and 6 bases at J, with 15 bases between. The CDR3 covers 16 residues. CDR3 DNA sequence: TGTGCCAGCAGTGACTTTGACCAGGGCGGCCCCGGGGAGCTGTTTTTT. Amino acids: CASSDFDQGGPGELFF.

The sample holds one count of this clone. The chain employs TRBV7-6 and TRBJ2-1; D is undetermined. Trimming removed 0 bases from V and 2 bases from J, with 8 bases in between. CDR1 is SGHVS, CDR2 FNYEAQ, per germline. CDR3 length: 15 residues. The DNA of the CDR3 is TGTGCCAGCAGCTTAGCGGCCCAGGCCTACAATGAGCAGTTCTTC. Translating it yields CASSLAAQAYNEQFF.

CDR3 sequence: CASSHQQGASYNEQFF. DNA of the CDR3: TGTGCCAGCAGCCACCAACAGGGGGCTTCCTACAATGAGCAGTTCTTC. The chain carries TRBV7-9 and TRBJ2-1; 9 bases align to TRBD1. CDR1 SEHNR and CDR2 FQNEAQ come from the germline V gene (reference sequence). Unmatched junction bases numbered 6, after V lost 5 bases and J lost 1 base. CDR3 length equals 16 residues.

This clone was detected once. The J gene is TRBJ2-3, the V gene TRBV9; TRBD2 matches at 9 bases. This CDR3 comprises 15 residues. V shed 3 bases, J shed 3 bases, and the junction held 5 bases outside the gene matches. CDR1 and CDR2 (germline): SGDLS, YYNGEE. CDR3 protein: CASSDRTSDTDTQYF. The CDR3 nucleotides read TGTGCCAGCAGCGATCGGACTAGCGATACAGATACGCAGTATTTT.

The chain couples TRBV27 to TRBJ1-2; the match to TRBD1 covers 7 bases. CDR3 length: 15 residues. V lost 4 bases and J lost 6; bases outside the gene matches: 11. Per germline, CDR1 MNHEY and CDR2 SMNVEV (reference sequence). Written as DNA, the CDR3 is TGTGCCAGCAGTTCGAGACAGGGTTGGGTAGATGGCTACACCTTC. Translation gives CASSSRQGWVDGYTF.

The chain recombines TRBV5-8 with TRBJ1-2; D is unresolved. The CDR3 consists of 12 residues. Trimming left V 3 bases short and J 7 bases short, with 10 bases between. Germline CDR1 reads SGHTS; CDR2 reads YDEGEE. The CDR3 region is CASSYEEGGYTF. CDR3 bases: TGTGCCAGCAGCTATGAAGAGGGTGGCTACACCTTC.

The chain couples TRBV4-1 to TRBJ2-5; 15 bases map to TRBD2. The CDR3 runs to 19 residues. V shed 3 bases and J 2 bases; nucleotides not matched to a gene: 10. Per the germline V gene, CDR1 is MGHRA and CDR2 is YSYEKL. The CDR3 nucleotides are TGCGCCAGCAGCCATCCCGGACTAGCGGGAGGGCCGGGACAAGAGACCCAGTACTTC. Translating it yields CASSHPGLAGGPGQETQYF.

This clone appeared a few times. The V gene is TRBV2, the J gene TRBJ2-2; 14 bases are shared with TRBD2. The CDR3 runs to 18 residues. V shed 5 bases, J shed 4 bases, and the junction held 9 bases outside the gene matches. Germline values: CDR1 SNHLY, CDR2 FYNNEI. For the CDR3, the DNA is TGTGCCAGCAGTTTAACGACTAGCGGGAGGGCCGGCACCGGGGAGCTGTTTTTT. Its translation: CASSLTTSGRAGTGELFF. The complete variable domain, with remaining parts taken from reference TRBV2 and TRBJ2-2, reads EPEVTQTPSHQVTQMGQEVILRCVPISNHLYFYWYRQILGQKVEFLVSFYNNEISEKSEIFDDQFSVERPDGSNFTLKIRSTKLEDSAMYFCASSLTTSGRAGTGELFFGEGSRLTVL.

The V and J genes are TRBV6-5 and TRBJ1-1; 8 nucleotides line up with TRBD1. V lost 4 bases and J lost 3; bases outside the gene matches: 7. The CDR3 totals 15 residues. Per germline, CDR1 MNHEY and CDR2 SVGAGI. The CDR3 DNA reads as TGTGCCAGCAGTTCACCGGGACAGGCGTACACTGAAGCTTTCTTT. Translation gives CASSSPGQAYTEAFF.

The V call is TRBV13, the J call TRBJ2-5; 9 bases fit TRBD2. The CDR3 has 17 amino acids. From germline, CDR1 is PRHDT and CDR2 FYEKMQ (reference sequence). The junction had 14 bases not matched to a gene; V was cut back by 3 bases and J by 6 bases. Written as DNA, the CDR3 is TGTGCCAGCAGCTTCCCCTACAGCGGGGGGATTAGTCAGACCCAGTACTTC. This codes for CASSFPYSGGISQTQYF. Full variable domain (remainder filled in from reference TRBV13 and TRBJ2-5): AAGVIQSPRHLIKEKRETATLKCYPIPRHDTVYWYQQGPGQDPQFLISFYEKMQSDKGSIPDRFSAQQFSDYHSELNMSSLELGDSALYFCASSFPYSGGISQTQYFGPGTRLLVL.

The chain carries TRBV14 and TRBJ2-2, with 11 bases that match TRBD2. In germline, CDR1 is SGHDN, CDR2 FVKESK. Unmatched junction bases numbered 3, after V lost 0 bases and J lost 3 bases. CDR3 size: 17 residues. The chain's CDR3 is CASSQDRTSGHTGELFF. The CDR3 region has the DNA TGTGCCAGCAGCCAAGATCGGACTAGCGGGCACACCGGGGAGCTGTTTTTT.

This rearrangement joins TRBV30 to TRBJ1-2, with D perhaps matching TRBD1 (5 bases). This CDR3 comprises 13 residues. V was clipped by 2 bases and J by 1 base, with 8 bases between them. Germline V lookup: CDR1 GTSNPN, CDR2 SVGIG (reference sequence). The CDR3 DNA is TGTGCCTGGAGTAGGGGTTTTAACTATGGCTACACCTTC. Residues: CAWSRGFNYGYTF.

This rearrangement joins TRBV7-6 to TRBJ1-5, with TRBD1 matching 9 bases. The V gene's germline CDR1 is SGHVS and CDR2 FNYEAQ. CDR3 length equals 15 residues. Unmatched junction bases numbered 6, after V lost 5 bases and J lost 4 bases. The CDR3 is CASSTGQGLNQPQHF. The CDR3 DNA is TGTGCCAGCAGCACAGGACAGGGGCTAAATCAGCCCCAGCATTTT.

This clone has a single count. The V and J genes are TRBV29-1 and TRBJ1-4, with TRBD1 matching 12 bases. Per germline, CDR1 SQVTM and CDR2 ANQGSEA. The CDR3 covers 17 residues. J gave up 5 bases and V 5 bases, and 12 bases lay outside the gene matches. CDR3 region: CSVINTGTGGENEKLFF. The CDR3 coding sequence is TGCAGCGTTATAAATACCGGGACAGGGGGCGAAAATGAAAAACTGTTTTTT.

The chain joins TRBV5-4 to TRBJ2-7; 8 positions match TRBD1. Germline assignment: CDR1 SGHNT and CDR2 YYREEE (reference sequence). This CDR3 has 13 residues. The ends lost 4 bases at V and 9 bases at J; junction bases unmatched: 9. CDR3 DNA: TGTGCCAGCAGCCCAAAGGACAGGGCGGGGCAGTACTTC. Its translation: CASSPKDRAGQYF. The whole variable domain, remainder taken from reference TRBV5-4 and TRBJ2-7, is ETGVTQSPTHLIKTRGQQVTLRCSSQSGHNTVSWYQQALGQGPQFIFQYYREEENGRGNFPPRFSGLQFPNYSSELNVNALELDDSALYLCASSPKDRAGQYFGPGTRLTVT.